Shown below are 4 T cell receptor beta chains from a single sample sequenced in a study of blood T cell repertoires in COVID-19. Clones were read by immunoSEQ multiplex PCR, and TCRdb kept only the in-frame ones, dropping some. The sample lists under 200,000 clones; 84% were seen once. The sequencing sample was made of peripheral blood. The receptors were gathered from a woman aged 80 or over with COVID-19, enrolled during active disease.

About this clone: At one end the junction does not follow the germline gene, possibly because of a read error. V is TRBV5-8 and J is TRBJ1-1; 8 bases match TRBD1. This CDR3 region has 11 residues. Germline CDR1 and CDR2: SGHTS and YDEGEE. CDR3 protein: CASSWRGQDGF. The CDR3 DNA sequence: TGTGCCAGCAGCTGGAGGGGACAGGACGGTTTT.

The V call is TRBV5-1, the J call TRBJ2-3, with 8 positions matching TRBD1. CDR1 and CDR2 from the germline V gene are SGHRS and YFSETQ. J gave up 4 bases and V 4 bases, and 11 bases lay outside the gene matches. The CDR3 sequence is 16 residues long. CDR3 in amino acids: CASSLPGGTGSDTQYF. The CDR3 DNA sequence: TGCGCCAGCAGCCTGCCTGGGGGGACAGGATCAGATACGCAGTATTTT.

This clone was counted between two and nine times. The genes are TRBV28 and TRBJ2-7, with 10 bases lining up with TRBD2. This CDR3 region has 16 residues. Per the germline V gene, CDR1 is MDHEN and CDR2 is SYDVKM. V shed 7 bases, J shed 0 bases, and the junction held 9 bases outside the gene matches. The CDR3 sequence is CASISARTSGSYEQYF. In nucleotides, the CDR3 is TGTGCCAGCATCTCCGCCCGGACTAGCGGCTCCTACGAGCAGTACTTC.

CDR3 coding DNA: TGTGCCAGCAGCTCTCCCCCTCGGCCAGGAAGAAGGAACACTGAAGCTTTCTTT. Its translation is CASSSPPRPGRRNTEAFF. The rearrangement joins TRBV7-8 to TRBJ1-1; D call uncertain. V lost 4 bases to trimming and J lost 1 base, with 22 bases between them. The CDR3 sequence is 18 residues long. Germline assignment: CDR1 SGHVS and CDR2 FQNEAQ.